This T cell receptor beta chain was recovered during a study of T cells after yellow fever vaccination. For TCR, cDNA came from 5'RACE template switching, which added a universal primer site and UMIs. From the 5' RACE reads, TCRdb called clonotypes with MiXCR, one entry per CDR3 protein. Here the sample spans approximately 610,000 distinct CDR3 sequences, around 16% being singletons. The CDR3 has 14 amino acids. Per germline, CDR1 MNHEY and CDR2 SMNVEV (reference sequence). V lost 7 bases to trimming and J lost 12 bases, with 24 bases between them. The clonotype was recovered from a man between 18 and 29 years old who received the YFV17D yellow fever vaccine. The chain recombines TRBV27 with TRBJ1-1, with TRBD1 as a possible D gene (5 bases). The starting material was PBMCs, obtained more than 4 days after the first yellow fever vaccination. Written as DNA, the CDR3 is TGTGCCAGCAAGACGCAAGGGGCCCCCCGGGAATCTTTCTTT. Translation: CASKTQGAPRESFF.